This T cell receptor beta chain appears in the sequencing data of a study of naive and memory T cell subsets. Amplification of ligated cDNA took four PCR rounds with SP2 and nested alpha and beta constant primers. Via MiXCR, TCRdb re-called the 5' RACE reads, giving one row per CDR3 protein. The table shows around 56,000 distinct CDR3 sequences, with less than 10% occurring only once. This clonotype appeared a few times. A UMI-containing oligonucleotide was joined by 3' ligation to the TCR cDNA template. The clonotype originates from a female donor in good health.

CDR3 amino acids: CASSSVGENTGELFF. As DNA, the CDR3 is TGTGCCAGCAGCTCCGTCGGGGAGAACACCGGGGAGCTGTTTTTT. The rearrangement joins TRBV28 to TRBJ2-2; tentative D call: TRBD2 (5 bases). The CDR3 loop spans 15 amino acids. With 6 bases removed from V and 1 base from J, the gap between germline ends came to 12 bases. Per germline, CDR1 MDHEN and CDR2 SYDVKM.